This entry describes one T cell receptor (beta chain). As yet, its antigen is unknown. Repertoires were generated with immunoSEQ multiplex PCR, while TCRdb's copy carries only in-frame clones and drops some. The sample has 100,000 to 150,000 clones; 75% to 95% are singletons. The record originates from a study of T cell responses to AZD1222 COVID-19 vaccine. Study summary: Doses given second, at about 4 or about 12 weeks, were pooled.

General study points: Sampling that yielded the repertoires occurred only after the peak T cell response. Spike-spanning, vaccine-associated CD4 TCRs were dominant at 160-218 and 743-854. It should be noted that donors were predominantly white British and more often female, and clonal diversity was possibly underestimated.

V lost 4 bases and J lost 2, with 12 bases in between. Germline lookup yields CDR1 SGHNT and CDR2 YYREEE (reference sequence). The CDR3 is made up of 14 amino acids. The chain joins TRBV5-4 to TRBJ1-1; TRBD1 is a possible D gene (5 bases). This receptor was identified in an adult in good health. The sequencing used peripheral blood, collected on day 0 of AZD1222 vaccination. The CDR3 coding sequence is TGTGCCAGCAGCCGCGAGGGACTAAACACTGAAGCTTTCTTT. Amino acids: CASSREGLNTEAFF.